This TCR beta chain was observed in a study of blood T cells in healthy people across ages. With V trimmed by 0 bases and J by 7 bases, 16 bases remained unmatched. The CDR3 length is 18 residues. Germline V gene lookup returns CDR1 LGHNA and CDR2 YNFKEQ. This clonotype was observed a few times. Its antigen remains unidentified. Using a J-beta primer mix together with a sample-barcoded 5' primer, a second PCR was run for roughly 6 to 12 cycles. A template-switch adaptor containing 12 random nucleotides labeled each cDNA molecule. One entry per CDR3 protein results from TCRdb running MiXCR on the 5' RACE reads. This sample has approximately 810,000 distinct CDR3 sequences, with 36% found just once. Drawn from each donor were ten milliliters of peripheral blood. Total RNA amounts of at least 5 micrograms were extracted per sample. Findings and caveats of the study: Investigators treated diversity estimates from one million T cells as underestimates.

Material: blood. This TCR derives from a man younger than 35 in good health. This rearrangement joins TRBV4-2 to TRBJ2-5, with 8 bases lining up with TRBD1. The CDR3 DNA follows: TGTGCCAGCAGCCAAGATGTGGCCCGGGGACAGGCCCCTGCGACCCAGTACTTC. Amino acid sequence: CASSQDVARGQAPATQYF.